These 6 T cell receptor beta chains share one sample of origin, sequenced in a study of blood T cell repertoires in COVID-19. Some clones are missing from TCRdb's copy, which holds only in-frame ones; the method was immunoSEQ multiplex PCR. The table shows fewer than 200,000 clones, with under 90% occurring only once. Sequenced material: PBMCs or T cells enriched from blood (not recorded which). Receptors were obtained from a man aged 45 to 65 who had recovered from COVID-19.

Only a few counts were recorded for this clone. The rearrangement links TRBV6-6 to TRBJ1-1, with 7 bases matching TRBD1. Germline-derived CDR1 and CDR2 are MNHNY and SVGAGI (reference sequence). With 5 bases clipped from V and 12 bases from J, the junction kept 6 bases outside the gene matches. The CDR3 totals 11 residues. CDR3 amino acids: CASSTGQDPFF. As DNA, the CDR3 is TGTGCCAGCAGTACTGGACAGGACCCTTTCTTT.

For the CDR3, the DNA is TGTGCCACGAGACCAGTCGAGGCCGGGGAGCTGTTTTTT. This encodes CATRPVEAGELFF. The chain is built from TRBV10-3 and TRBJ2-2, with D hard to call. The V and J ends lost 10 bases and 6 bases respectively, with 15 bases between them. The CDR3 spans 13 residues. Germline V lookup: CDR1 ENHRY, CDR2 SYGVKD.

This clone occurred once. The chain links TRBV7-9 to TRBJ2-7; 9 nucleotides agree with TRBD2. The CDR3 has 19 amino acids. In germline, CDR1 is SEHNR, CDR2 FQNEAQ (reference sequence). The J segment lost 0 bases and the V segment lost 4 bases, leaving 16 bases of the junction unmatched. The chain's CDR3 is CASSSADLNLAGSSYEQYF. The CDR3 region has the DNA TGTGCCAGCAGCTCGGCGGACCTGAATCTAGCGGGGAGCTCCTACGAGCAGTACTTC.

This chain connects TRBV6-5 to TRBJ2-3; D possibly corresponds to TRBD2 (5 bases). Trimming shortened V by 6 bases and J by 5 bases, and 15 bases separated the two germline ends. The CDR3 consists of 14 residues. CDR1 is MNHEY and CDR2 is SVGAGI in the germline V gene. The CDR3, as DNA: TGTGCCAGCAGCCGCTTCGGGGTCGGAGATACGCAGTATTTT. This encodes CASSRFGVGDTQYF.

The gene calls are TRBV5-1 and TRBJ2-3, with D perhaps matching TRBD1 (7 bases). V lost 4 bases and J 5 bases, leaving 17 bases between the germline ends. Germline V lookup: CDR1 SGHRS, CDR2 YFSETQ. The CDR3 has 15 residues. CDR3 in DNA: TGCGCCAGCAGCCCCCGAACAGGGGAGGTAGATACGCAGTATTTT. Translated, it gives CASSPRTGEVDTQYF. Complete variable domain (other parts from reference TRBV5-1 and TRBJ2-3): KAGVTQTPRYLIKTRGQQVTLSCSPISGHRSVSWYQQTPGQGLQFLFEYFSETQRNKGNFPGRFSGRQFSNSRSEMNVSTLELGDSALYLCASSPRTGEVDTQYFGPGTRLTVL.

The chain links TRBV7-2 to TRBJ2-2, with a possible D match to TRBD2 (5 bases). V was shortened by 0 bases and J by 4 bases, with 15 bases between the two germline ends. Germline CDR1 is SGHTA and CDR2 is FQGNSA. The length of the CDR3 is 17 residues. CDR3 in amino acids: CASSLASLRGSTGELFF. CDR3 nucleotide sequence: TGTGCCAGCAGCTTAGCGAGTCTCCGGGGAAGCACCGGGGAGCTGTTTTTT.